The 31 T cell receptor beta chains reported below all come from one sample, sequenced in a study of T-cell memory formation after mild COVID-19. MiXCR was run by TCRdb on the 5' RACE reads, yielding one entry per CDR3 protein. The table includes 50,000 or so distinct CDR3 sequences, roughly 27% detected once. Sequencing was performed on PBMCs or a T cell subset sorted from them (not recorded which). The receptors originated from a man younger than 35 who had mild COVID-19 (a few samples of this study predate the infection). Cell type and time point are not known.

The chain employs TRBV4-1 and TRBJ2-3, with D uncertain. The CDR3 sequence is 14 residues long. The germline V gene encodes CDR1 MGHRA and CDR2 YSYEKL. Between the trimmed V and J ends, which lost 1 base and 7 bases, there was a span of 12 bases. CDR3: CASSQVWYGYTQYF. Here the CDR3 DNA reads TGCGCCAGCAGCCAAGTATGGTACGGGTATACGCAGTATTTT.

The gene calls are TRBV7-2 and TRBJ2-7; perhaps TRBD1 as D (5 bases). The CDR3 has 15 amino acids. The V gene lost 1 base and the J gene lost 3 bases, with 13 bases spanning the gap. The germline gives CDR1 SGHTA, CDR2 FQGNSA. The CDR3 coding sequence is TGTGCCAGCAGCTTAGTTCACCAGGGCTTCTACGAGCAGTACGTC. Translated, it gives CASSLVHQGFYEQYV.

This clonotype has more than one count but fewer than ten. V and J are TRBV7-2 and TRBJ2-3, with TRBD2 matching 7 bases. V lost 1 base and J lost 4; bases outside the gene matches: 5. Germline lookup yields CDR1 SGHTA and CDR2 FQGNSA. This CDR3 is 15 amino acids long. CDR3 loop: CASSLVGGRADTQYF. DNA of the CDR3: TGTGCCAGCAGCTTAGTCGGGGGGAGGGCAGATACGCAGTATTTT.

V usage is TRBV6-2 or TRBV6-3 and J usage is TRBJ2-7; D is ambiguous. Germline values: CDR1 MNHEY, CDR2 SVGEGT. The V end was cut by 8 bases, the J end by 5 bases, with 13 bases between. The CDR3 sequence is 12 residues long. CDR3 coding DNA: TGTGCCAGCTGCTACCCCTCAGACGAGCAGTACTTC. Its protein is CASCYPSDEQYF.

The V call is TRBV12-3 or TRBV12-4, the J call TRBJ2-5; D not resolved. This CDR3 has 12 residues. Trimming cost V 6 bases and J 0 bases, with 5 bases left between them. CDR3 sequence (DNA): TGTGCCAGCAGGGGATACCAAGAGACCCAGTACTTC. Translation: CASRGYQETQYF.

The chain employs TRBV5-6 and TRBJ1-2, with TRBD1 identical over 9 bases. Per the germline V gene, CDR1 is SGHDT and CDR2 is YYEEEE. V gave up 4 bases and J gave up 7 bases; unmatched junction bases: 5. This CDR3 comprises 13 residues. This CDR3 reads CASSPGTGFGYTF. In DNA, the CDR3 is TGTGCCAGCAGCCCCGGGACAGGGTTTGGCTACACCTTC.

The chain carries TRBV7-6 and TRBJ2-2, with D maybe TRBD1 (6 bases). Trimming left V 6 bases short and J 0 bases short, with 29 bases between. CDR1 is SGHVS and CDR2 is FNYEAQ in the germline V gene. CDR3 length: 21 residues. The CDR3 region is CASSSRRQDFEEFANTGELFF. CDR3 bases: TGTGCCAGCAGTTCGCGCCGACAGGACTTCGAAGAGTTCGCGAACACCGGGGAGCTGTTTTTT.

V usage is TRBV7-9 and J usage is TRBJ2-2; the D is unclear. The ends were cut back, 8 bases at V and 1 base at J, with 14 bases in the middle. CDR1 is SEHNR, CDR2 FQNEAQ, per germline (reference sequence). The CDR3 loop spans 15 amino acids. The CDR3 loop is CASAPPTKNTGELFF. CDR3 in DNA: TGTGCCAGCGCCCCCCCGACCAAGAACACCGGGGAGCTGTTTTTT.

This clonotype was counted once. The chain carries TRBV15 and TRBJ2-2; tentative D call: TRBD2 (5 bases). CDR3 length equals 13 residues. Germline V gene lookup returns CDR1 LNHNV and CDR2 YYDKDF (reference sequence). V was pared by 5 bases and J by 8 bases, with 12 bases between. CDR3 protein: CATSPSGGGELFF. The CDR3 DNA sequence: TGTGCCACCAGCCCAAGCGGCGGGGGGGAGCTGTTTTTT.

The chain employs TRBV7-6 and TRBJ2-7, with a tentative D call TRBD1 (5 bases). CDR1 and CDR2 (germline): SGHVS, FNYEAQ. The CDR3 is 15 residues long. V was shortened by 5 bases and J by 0 bases, with 14 bases between the two germline ends. The CDR3 DNA follows: TGTGCCAGCAGCCATAACCCCGACAGCTCCTACGAGCAGTACTTC. It is translated as CASSHNPDSSYEQYF.

The chain employs TRBV28 and TRBJ2-7; 11 bases agree with TRBD1. The CDR3 consists of 15 residues. Germline V lookup: CDR1 MDHEN, CDR2 SYDVKM. V gave up 3 bases and J gave up 7 bases; unmatched junction bases: 8. This CDR3 reads CASSFPGQGAREQYF. CDR3 in DNA: TGTGCCAGCAGTTTTCCCGGACAGGGGGCTAGGGAGCAGTACTTC.

V and J are TRBV6-5 and TRBJ2-5; D unresolved. In germline, CDR1 is MNHEY, CDR2 SVGAGI. The V end was cut by 0 bases, the J end by 4 bases, with 9 bases between. The CDR3 covers 14 residues. CDR3 nucleotides: TGTGCCAGCAGTTACTCGGGATGGGGAGAGACCCAGTACTTC. The encoded protein is CASSYSGWGETQYF.

The gene calls are TRBV24-1 and TRBJ1-5, with D possibly TRBD1 on 5 matching bases. Trimming stripped 10 bases from V and 0 bases from J, with 12 bases between. The CDR3 contains 14 residues. Per the germline V gene, CDR1 is KGHDR and CDR2 is SFDVKD. Here the CDR3 DNA reads TGTGCCACTTGGGGAGGGGATAGCAATCAGCCCCAGCATTTT. Translated, it gives CATWGGDSNQPQHF.

DNA for the CDR3: TGTGCCAGCGACAGGAGAAACCCTGGAAACACCATATATTTT. It is translated as CASDRRNPGNTIYF. V is TRBV12-3 or TRBV12-4 and J is TRBJ1-3, with a tentative D call TRBD1 (6 bases). The CDR3 loop spans 14 amino acids. Deletions cut 8 bases from V and 2 bases from J, with 13 bases between.

V and J are TRBV7-9 and TRBJ2-5; D uncertain. From germline, CDR1 is SEHNR and CDR2 FQNEAQ (reference sequence). The CDR3 spans 11 residues. Trimming pared 5 bases from V and 5 bases from J, leaving 6 bases between. CDR3 DNA: TGTGCCAGCAGCCAAACTGAGACCCAGTACTTC. Translating it yields CASSQTETQYF.

This clonotype has more than one count but fewer than ten. This chain joins TRBV4-1 and TRBJ2-5, with 11 bases identical to TRBD2. The V gene end was trimmed by 4 bases and the J gene end by 1 base; junction bases not matched to a gene: 2. This CDR3 comprises 15 residues. CDR1 and CDR2 (germline): MGHRA, YSYEKL. CDR3 bases: TGCGCCAGCAGCCTGACTAGCGGGGCCCAAGAGACCCAGTACTTC. Its protein is CASSLTSGAQETQYF.

This clonotype was found a few times. J is TRBJ2-3 and V is TRBV29-1; D unresolved. The CDR3 loop spans 15 amino acids. Trimming took off 0 bases at V and 2 bases at J, with 12 bases between the two ends. Looked up from germline, CDR1 is SQVTM and CDR2 is ANQGSEA. The chain's CDR3 is CSVEDLGRVTDTQYF. For the CDR3, the DNA is TGCAGCGTTGAAGATCTAGGACGCGTCACAGATACGCAGTATTTT.

CDR3 DNA: TGTGCCAGCAGCTACGAATCCAGGGGACCCTACGAGCAGTACGTC. It translates to CASSYESRGPYEQYV. J is TRBJ2-7 and V is TRBV6-2 or TRBV6-3; a possible D gene is TRBD1 (6 bases). The CDR3 is 15 amino acids. The germline CDR1 and CDR2 sequences are MNHEY and SVGEGT. V dropped 6 bases and J dropped 2 bases, with 17 bases sitting between them.

This clonotype was seen a handful of times. The rearrangement links TRBV10-3 to TRBJ2-1, with 7 bases fitting TRBD2. Germline V gives CDR1 ENHRY, CDR2 SYGVKD. The CDR3 length is 15 residues. V dropped 6 bases and J dropped 7; count of bases not matched to a gene: 12. This CDR3 reads CAIRTDGMGGNEQFF. In DNA form, the CDR3 reads TGTGCCATCAGGACGGACGGGATGGGGGGGAATGAGCAGTTCTTC.

This clonotype is categorized as medium-sized. The chain carries TRBV6-6 and TRBJ2-5; possible D gene TRBD2, 5 bases. V lost 2 bases to trimming and J lost 2 bases, with 12 bases between them. This CDR3 contains 15 residues. Looked up from germline, CDR1 is MNHNY and CDR2 is SVGAGI (reference sequence). The CDR3 DNA reads as TGTGCCAGCAGTTACCTCCGGACTGTACAAGAGACCCAGTACTTC. It encodes CASSYLRTVQETQYF.

The chain carries TRBV24-1 and TRBJ2-1; 13 positions agree with TRBD2. Germline trimming cut 4 bases from V and 7 bases from J; bases unmatched to any gene: 6. CDR1 and CDR2 (germline): KGHDR, SFDVKD. This CDR3 contains 16 residues. CDR3 amino acids: CATSEVLAGGQNEQFF. Here the CDR3 DNA reads TGTGCCACCAGTGAAGTACTAGCGGGGGGGCAAAATGAGCAGTTCTTC.

V gene TRBV7-6 combines with J gene TRBJ2-2; D gene unclear. CDR1 and CDR2 (germline): SGHVS, FNYEAQ. The V end lost 1 base, the J end lost 6 bases, and 12 bases lay between the germline ends. The CDR3 extends over 15 amino acids. The CDR3 nucleotides read TGTGCCAGCAGCTTAGGGACCGCGGTAGCCGGGGAGCTGTTTTTT. As protein: CASSLGTAVAGELFF.

This clonotype showed up just a few times. The chain employs TRBV12-3 or TRBV12-4 and TRBJ1-2; D is unresolved. The CDR3 contains 13 residues. V shed 3 bases and J shed 2 bases, with 7 bases lying between them. The CDR3 region has the DNA TGTGCCAGCAGTTTCGGGATCAACTATGGCTACACCTTC. As protein: CASSFGINYGYTF.

On this clonotype itself: An end of the junction does not agree with germline; a read error may underlie this. V usage is TRBV20-1 and J usage is TRBJ1-5; tentatively, D is TRBD1 (6 bases). The CDR3 totals 15 residues. Germline-derived CDR1 and CDR2 are DFQATT and SNEGSKA (reference sequence). The CDR3 DNA reads TGCAGTGCAACTGCTGGGGGGGGCGATAGTCAGCCCAAGCATTTT. This sequence encodes CSATAGGGDSQPKHF.

The chain links TRBV4-1 to TRBJ2-1; 8 nucleotides align to TRBD2. Germline loops: CDR1 MGHRA, CDR2 YSYEKL. The CDR3 spans 16 residues. Trimming cost V 5 bases and J 4 bases; bases outside gene matches: 10. CDR3 region: CASSASGGLRYNEQFF. CDR3 coding DNA: TGCGCCAGCAGCGCAAGCGGGGGACTCCGATACAATGAGCAGTTCTTC.

This rearrangement joins TRBV4-1 to TRBJ2-7, with 7 bases lining up with TRBD1. V trimming: 0 bases; J trimming: 5 bases; junction bases outside the gene matches: 7. The germline CDR1 and CDR2 sequences are MGHRA and YSYEKL. CDR3 size: 15 residues. In DNA, the CDR3 is TGCGCCAGCAGCCAAGATGGGACAGCAGGCGACGAGCAGTACTTC. Translated, it gives CASSQDGTAGDEQYF.

This chain uses TRBV4-3 with TRBJ1-2; D might be TRBD1 (6 bases). The length of the CDR3 is 13 residues. The V end was cut by 0 bases, the J end by 4 bases, with 6 bases between. The germline V gene encodes CDR1 LGHNA and CDR2 YSLEER. The CDR3 DNA reads TGCGCCAGCAGCCAAGAGACAGGCTATGGCTACACCTTC. It encodes CASSQETGYGYTF.

The chain employs TRBV27 and TRBJ2-1; D may be TRBD1 (6 bases). Trimming pared 5 bases from V and 0 bases from J, leaving 14 bases between. There are 16 residues in the CDR3. Germline CDR1 reads MNHEY; CDR2 reads SMNVEV (reference sequence). This chain's CDR3 is CASSLSWGPSYNEQFF. CDR3 DNA: TGTGCCAGCAGTCTGAGTTGGGGGCCCTCCTACAATGAGCAGTTCTTC.

The CDR3 DNA reads TGTGCCAGCAGCTCCCTGGGGGTCGGGGTAGCCTACAATGAGCAGTTCTTC. Encoded protein: CASSSLGVGVAYNEQFF. The genes are TRBV7-2 and TRBJ2-1, with D perhaps assigned TRBD1 or TRBD2 (5 bases each). The CDR3 has 17 residues. V lost 4 bases and J lost 2, with 18 bases in between. Germline V gene sequence: CDR1 SGHTA, CDR2 FQGNSA.

Only a few counts were recorded for this clonotype. This rearrangement joins TRBV27 to TRBJ1-1; D uncertain. V was clipped by 6 bases and J by 0 bases, with 14 bases between them. The CDR3 sequence is 15 residues long. Per the germline V gene, CDR1 is MNHEY and CDR2 is SMNVEV (reference sequence). The CDR3 nucleotides read TGTGCCAGCAGCCTTTTCGGGGTACTGAACACTGAAGCTTTCTTT. Amino acids: CASSLFGVLNTEAFF.

This sequence joins TRBV7-9 and TRBJ1-6; possible D gene TRBD1, 5 bases. Germline V gene sequence: CDR1 SEHNR, CDR2 FQNEAQ (reference sequence). Trimming took off 0 bases at V and 9 bases at J, with 9 bases between the two ends. This CDR3 spans 14 amino acids. The CDR3 DNA reads as TGTGCCAGCAGCTTAGCTCAGGGTGGTTCACCCCTCCACTTT. It encodes CASSLAQGGSPLHF.